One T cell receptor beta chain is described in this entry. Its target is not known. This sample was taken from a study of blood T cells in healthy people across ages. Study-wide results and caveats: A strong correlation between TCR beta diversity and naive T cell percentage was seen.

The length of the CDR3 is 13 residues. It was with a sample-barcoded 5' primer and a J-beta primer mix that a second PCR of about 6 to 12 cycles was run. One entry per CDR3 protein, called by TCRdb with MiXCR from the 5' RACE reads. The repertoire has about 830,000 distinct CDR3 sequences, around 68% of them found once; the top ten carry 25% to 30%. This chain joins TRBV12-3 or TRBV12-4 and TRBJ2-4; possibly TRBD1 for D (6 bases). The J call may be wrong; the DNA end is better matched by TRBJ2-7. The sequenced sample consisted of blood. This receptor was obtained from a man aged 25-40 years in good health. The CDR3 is CASSSGENGEQYF. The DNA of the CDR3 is TGTGCCAGCAGTTCAGGGGAAAATGGCGAGCAGTACTTC.